Listed here is a single TCR beta chain. At the DNA level, this CDR3 is encoded by other sequences in the same sample as well. Only in-frame clones appear in the TCRdb table, and some are missing; sequencing was by immunoSEQ multiplex PCR. Of about 340,000 clones in the sample, about 90% were seen once. This sample stems from a study of blood T cell repertoires in COVID-19. Study information: COVID-19 samples collected from the United States, Italy and Spain covered acute and convalescent phases.

CDR1 and CDR2 (germline): SGHRS, YFSETQ. The CDR3 covers 14 residues. V was trimmed by 4 bases and J by 2 bases, leaving 11 bases between them. This chain links TRBV5-1 with TRBJ2-3, with D perhaps TRBD2 (6 bases). Sequencing was done on a sample of peripheral blood. The sequence was obtained from a woman aged 45-60 years with COVID-19, enrolled during active disease. DNA for the CDR3: TGCGCCAGCAGCCTGGGGACTGTCACAGATACGCAGTATTTT. It encodes CASSLGTVTDTQYF.